Detailed here is one T cell receptor (beta chain). The record originates from a study of blood T cell repertoires in COVID-19. The assay was immunoSEQ multiplex PCR, and TCRdb's table has in-frame clones only and misses some. The table records over 60,000 clones, around 86% of them present only once. The TCR originated in a man aged 65 to 79 with active or convalescent COVID-19. Sequencing input: peripheral blood.

The DNA for the CDR3 is TGTGCCAGCAGCGCGCCAAACAGGGGGAGTGCTGAAGCTTTCTTT. It is translated as CASSAPNRGSAEAFF. V usage is TRBV7-9 and J usage is TRBJ1-1; 8 bases match TRBD1. V trimming: 5 bases; J trimming: 6 bases; junction bases outside the gene matches: 11. Germline CDR1 reads SEHNR; CDR2 reads FQNEAQ (reference sequence). This CDR3 is built from 15 residues.